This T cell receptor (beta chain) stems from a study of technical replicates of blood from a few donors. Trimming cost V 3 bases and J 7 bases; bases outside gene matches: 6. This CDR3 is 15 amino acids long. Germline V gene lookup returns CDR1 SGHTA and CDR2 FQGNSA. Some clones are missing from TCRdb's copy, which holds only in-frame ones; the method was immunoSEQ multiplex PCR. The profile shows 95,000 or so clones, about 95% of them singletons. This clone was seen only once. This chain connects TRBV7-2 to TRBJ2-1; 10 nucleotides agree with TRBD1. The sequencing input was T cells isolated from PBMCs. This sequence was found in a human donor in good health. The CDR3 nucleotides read TGTGCCAGCAGCTTGTCAGGACAGGGGGGAAATGAGCAGTTCTTC. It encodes CASSLSGQGGNEQFF.